These 25 T cell receptor beta chains share one sample of origin, sequenced in a study of blood T cells in healthy people across ages. Then a second PCR, running roughly 6 to 12 cycles, was carried out with a sample-barcoded 5' primer and a J-beta primer mix. TCRdb reanalysed the 5' RACE reads using MiXCR and keeps one entry per CDR3 protein. Of 1 million or so distinct CDR3 sequences listed, about 25% are singletons. These data were likewise used in another study, on T cells of mothers and their children.

Input material: blood. Every receptor here comes from a girl aged 2-15 years in good health.

This clonotype has just a few counts. This chain joins TRBV28 and TRBJ2-1; perhaps TRBD1 as D (6 bases). Germline loops: CDR1 MDHEN, CDR2 SYDVKM. V was cut by 7 bases and J by 6 bases, with 16 bases left in between. The CDR3 runs to 14 residues. The CDR3 bases are TGTGCCAGCACCCGCAGGGGTCCCACCAATGAGCAGTTCTTC. Amino acid sequence: CASTRRGPTNEQFF.

The genes are TRBV9 and TRBJ2-1, with 9 bases identical to TRBD2. The CDR3 sequence is 18 residues long. Germline CDR1 is SGDLS and CDR2 is YYNGEE. Unmatched junction bases numbered 16, after V lost 0 bases and J lost 9 bases. The CDR3 nucleotides are TGTGCCAGCAGCGTAGGCAATGACCCTAATAGCGGGGGAGGTGAGCAGTTCTTC. Amino acids: CASSVGNDPNSGGGEQFF.

This chain links TRBV4-2 with TRBJ2-1; 9 positions agree with TRBD2. V lost 5 bases and J lost 7; bases outside the gene matches: 15. This CDR3 is built from 17 residues. Looked up from germline, CDR1 is LGHNA and CDR2 is YNFKEQ. CDR3 DNA sequence: TGTGCCAGCAGCGGGAAGTCCTCGCGGGGGGGCAGGAATGAGCAGTTCTTC. Amino acids: CASSGKSSRGGRNEQFF.

The rearrangement uses TRBV21-1 and TRBJ2-5. The J call may be in error: the DNA end matches TRBJ2-7 better. TRBV21-1 is tagged as a pseudogene. The CDR3 is made up of 16 amino acids. CDR3 coding DNA: TGTGCCAGCAGCAAAGGGGTGGGTCTTCATTTCTACGAGCAGTACTTC. Protein sequence: CASSKGVGLHFYEQYF.

This clonotype came up a few times. The chain has TRBV7-2 and TRBJ2-3; tentatively, D is TRBD2 (7 bases). Trimming removed 5 bases from V and 6 bases from J, with 21 bases in between. The V gene's germline CDR1 is SGHTA and CDR2 FQGNSA. This CDR3 spans 16 amino acids. CDR3 nucleotide sequence: TGTGCCAGCAGCCGTCTGGGCGGGGGCGGAGCGGATACGCAGTATTTT. This gives the protein CASSRLGGGGADTQYF. The variable domain in full, completed from reference TRBV7-2 and TRBJ2-3, reads GAGVSQSPSNKVTEKGKDVELRCDPISGHTALYWYRQSLGQGLEFLIYFQGNSAPDKSGLPSDRFSAERTGGSVSTLTIQRTQQEDSAVYLCASSRLGGGGADTQYFGPGTRLTVL.

This clonotype was counted between two and nine times. This chain links TRBV20-1 with TRBJ2-1, with TRBD2 matching 13 bases. V trimming: 0 bases; J trimming: 7 bases; junction bases outside the gene matches: 12. This CDR3 has 18 amino acids. Germline CDR1 reads DFQATT; CDR2 reads SNEGSKA (reference sequence). The CDR3 region has the DNA TGCAGTGCTAGAGATCACGGGTGGACTAGCGGGAGTCCAAATGAGCAGTTCTTC. Its protein is CSARDHGWTSGSPNEQFF.

This clonotype was recorded a few times. The gene calls are TRBV7-9 and TRBJ2-3; TRBD1 is a possible D gene (6 bases). CDR3 length: 14 amino acids. The germline V gene encodes CDR1 SEHNR and CDR2 FQNEAQ (reference sequence). Trimming took off 7 bases at V and 10 bases at J, with 21 bases between the two ends. The DNA of the CDR3 is TGTGCCAGCAACTGGCTTGAGGGGGAAGTGGCGCAGTATTTT. Translated, it gives CASNWLEGEVAQYF.

The chain employs TRBV28 and TRBJ2-7, with a possible D match to TRBD2 (6 bases). The CDR3 totals 13 residues. Germline V gene sequence: CDR1 MDHEN, CDR2 SYDVKM. The germline V and J ends were trimmed by 3 bases and 5 bases, with 11 bases remaining between them. DNA for the CDR3: TGTGCCAGCAGTTTGTCGGGAGTCCACGAGCAGTACTTC. It is translated as CASSLSGVHEQYF.

This sequence joins TRBV12-3 or TRBV12-4 and TRBJ2-6; no clear D gene. This CDR3 comprises 14 residues. Trimming left V 3 bases short and J 2 bases short, with 5 bases between. In DNA, the CDR3 is TGTGCCAGCAGTTTCATAACTGGGGCCAACGTCCTGACTTTC. This encodes CASSFITGANVLTF.

This clonotype was observed a few times. This chain joins TRBV3-1 and TRBJ2-1; 10 nucleotides agree with TRBD1. The J call could be wrong; TRBJ2-7 is a better fit for the DNA end. The CDR3 is 14 amino acids. Germline assignment: CDR1 LGHDT and CDR2 YNNKEL (reference sequence). Here the CDR3 reads CASSQGQGIGEQYF. DNA for the CDR3: TGTGCCAGCAGCCAGGGACAGGGGATAGGGGAGCAGTACTTC.

Only a few counts were recorded for this clonotype. The V gene is TRBV2, the J gene TRBJ2-5; D gene uncertain. This CDR3 spans 18 amino acids. Between the trimmed V and J ends, which lost 2 bases and 0 bases, there was a span of 19 bases. Germline assignment: CDR1 SNHLY and CDR2 FYNNEI. DNA for the CDR3: TGTGCCAGCAGTGAAATCAGCTGGAATAGTGCAGACCAAGAGACCCAGTACTTC. This sequence encodes CASSEISWNSADQETQYF.

This clonotype appeared a few times. The chain employs TRBV7-9 and TRBJ2-5; D possibly corresponds to TRBD1 (6 bases). The CDR3 length is 14 residues. Looked up from germline, CDR1 is SEHNR and CDR2 is FQNEAQ (reference sequence). Trimming removed 1 base at V and 4 bases at J, with 10 bases between. The CDR3 loop is CASSLGTGIETQYF. The CDR3 coding sequence is TGTGCCAGCAGCTTAGGAACAGGGATAGAGACCCAGTACTTC.

This clonotype was seen a few times. The chain couples TRBV2 to TRBJ2-7, with 7 bases lining up with TRBD2. Germline CDR1 SNHLY, CDR2 FYNNEI. The CDR3 loop spans 13 amino acids. The junction had 0 bases not matched to a gene; V was cut back by 4 bases and J by 0 bases. The CDR3 sequence is CASSGDYSYEQYF. In nucleotides, the CDR3 is TGTGCCAGCAGTGGGGACTACTCCTACGAGCAGTACTTC.

This rearrangement joins TRBV20-1 to TRBJ2-5; TRBD1 might be the D (5 bases). V dropped 5 bases and J dropped 1 base, with 8 bases sitting between them. CDR3 size: 12 residues. From germline, CDR1 is DFQATT and CDR2 SNEGSKA (reference sequence). CDR3 nucleotides: TGCAGTGCTCTGACAGTCCAAGAGACCCAGTACTTC. Amino acid sequence: CSALTVQETQYF.

This chain links TRBV28 with TRBJ2-5; D may be TRBD2 (7 bases). CDR1 and CDR2 from the germline V gene are MDHEN and SYDVKM. This CDR3 is built from 17 residues. V dropped 2 bases and J dropped 5 bases, with 21 bases sitting between them. The CDR3 DNA reads TGTGCCAGCAGTTTAAGGGGGGGACCCTCCCGGAGGGAGACCCAGTACTTC. Amino acids: CASSLRGGPSRRETQYF.

The CDR3 loop is CASSQDGWDRVDEQYF. Here the CDR3 DNA reads TGCGCCAGCAGCCAAGATGGGTGGGACAGGGTTGACGAGCAGTACTTC. This chain uses TRBV4-1 with TRBJ2-7, with 9 bases matching TRBD1. Per the germline V gene, CDR1 is MGHRA and CDR2 is YSYEKL. With V trimmed by 0 bases and J by 5 bases, 8 bases remained unmatched. CDR3 length equals 16 residues.

This clonotype has a handful of counts. The CDR3 is CASSASGRAFNEQFF. The CDR3 bases are TGTGCCAGCAGCGCTAGCGGGAGGGCCTTCAATGAGCAGTTCTTC. The chain joins TRBV9 to TRBJ2-5, with 12 bases aligning to TRBD2. The end of the DNA aligns better with TRBJ2-1, so the J call may be wrong. The CDR3 is 15 amino acids. CDR1 is SGDLS and CDR2 is YYNGEE in the germline V gene.

This clonotype was seen a handful of times. This sequence joins TRBV6-5 and TRBJ1-6; D unclear. Germline values: CDR1 MNHEY, CDR2 SVGAGI. V was pared by 0 bases and J by 0 bases, with 18 bases between. The CDR3 is 20 residues long. Here the CDR3 reads CASSYSPYNFLSSYNSPLHF. The CDR3 region has the DNA TGTGCCAGCAGTTACTCACCGTATAACTTCTTAAGCTCCTATAATTCACCCCTCCACTTT.

In the case of this clonotype: This may come from a read error, since a much larger clone is one base off. CDR3: CSVGPATHRGEQLF. The CDR3 nucleotides read TGCAGCGTTGGGCCAGCGACGCACAGAGGTGAGCAGCTCTTC. The gene calls are TRBV29-1 and TRBJ2-1; D not resolved. Germline V lookup: CDR1 SQVTM, CDR2 ANQGSEA. The CDR3 has 14 amino acids.

In its sample, this clonotype was seen a few times. The chain employs TRBV7-6 and TRBJ2-1; 13 positions agree with TRBD2. V lost 5 bases, J lost 8 bases, and 9 bases stayed unmatched. The CDR3 is 16 residues long. In germline, CDR1 is SGHVS, CDR2 FNYEAQ. The CDR3 protein is CASSRPLAGGPDEQFF. CDR3 in DNA: TGTGCCAGCAGCCGACCACTAGCGGGGGGGCCCGATGAGCAGTTCTTC.

This clonotype was recorded once. The gene calls are TRBV7-9 and TRBJ2-5; tentatively, D is TRBD1 (6 bases). The DNA end is a closer match to TRBJ2-7, so the J assignment may be wrong. The germline V gene encodes CDR1 SEHNR and CDR2 FQNEAQ (reference sequence). There are 13 residues in the CDR3. CDR3 amino acids: CASRQGGNYEQYF. The CDR3 DNA is TGTGCCAGCAGACAGGGTGGGAACTACGAGCAGTACTTC.

There are many counts of this clonotype. The J gene is TRBJ2-7, the V gene TRBV7-9; a possible D gene is TRBD1 (6 bases). Trimming took 5 bases from V and 0 from J, leaving 8 bases between them. CDR1 is SEHNR and CDR2 is FQNEAQ in the germline V gene (reference sequence). This CDR3 is 13 amino acids long. CDR3 in amino acids: CASSGQSSYEQYF. CDR3 nucleotides: TGTGCCAGCAGCGGACAGAGCTCCTACGAGCAGTACTTC.

This clonotype was seen a handful of times. Written as DNA, the CDR3 is TGCGCCAGCAGCTTGGCCGCCTCGGGAGGCGAGCAGTACTTC. Translating gives CASSLAASGGEQYF. V is TRBV5-1 and J is TRBJ2-1, with 7 positions matching TRBD2. The J call may be in error: the DNA end matches TRBJ2-7 better. CDR1 SGHRS and CDR2 YFSETQ come from the germline V gene. The CDR3 has 14 residues.

This clonotype was counted only a few times. The chain recombines TRBV29-1 with TRBJ2-7; D remains ambiguous. With 5 bases removed from V and 3 bases from J, the gap between germline ends came to 20 bases. The CDR3 has 15 amino acids. Per the germline V gene, CDR1 is SQVTM and CDR2 is ANQGSEA. CDR3 coding DNA: TGCAGCGTTCAGGACCGAGAAGATGAAAACTACGAGCAGTACTTC. Protein sequence: CSVQDREDENYEQYF.

V and J are TRBV10-3 and TRBJ1-2; 7 bases are a match to TRBD1. V was pared by 8 bases and J by 1 base, with 10 bases of the junction left unmatched. The CDR3 consists of 15 residues. Per germline, CDR1 ENHRY and CDR2 SYGVKD. The CDR3 bases are TGTGCCATCTTGGAGCCGGGACAGCTTAACTATGGCTACACCTTC. Translation: CAILEPGQLNYGYTF.